The rows below give T cell receptor beta chains drawn from one sample of a study of T-cell memory formation after mild COVID-19. TCRdb re-derived calls from the 5' RACE reads in MiXCR, one entry per CDR3 protein. The sample lists roughly 400,000 distinct CDR3 sequences, approximately 24% seen once, with roughly 9.7% in the top ten. The specimen was PBMCs or a T cell subset sorted from them (not recorded which). Receptors were obtained from an adult woman who had mild COVID-19 (a few samples of this study predate the infection). Cell type and time point are not known. CDR3s leave out the opening cysteine and the closing phenylalanine or tryptophan. The order of the fields is D gene, V gene, CDR3 protein. A D gene is named only where the DNA matches it firmly.

>TRBD1|TRBV20-1
SAYSRDRGYEQY
>-|TRBV13
ASSSRSGGAAYEQY
>TRBD2|TRBV24-1
ATSDGGASTDTQY
>-|TRBV6-4
ASSDSDGGELF
>TRBD2|TRBV24-1
ATSEPSPGSGRDNEQF
>-|TRBV7-3
ASTKSDRGYT
>-|TRBV12-3/TRBV12-4
ASSPLSTDTQY
>TRBD1|TRBV15
ATSLGGQGDYEQY
>-|TRBV29-1
SVELLGRETQY
>TRBD1|TRBV5-6
ASILGVPRGRWNGYT
>-|TRBV6-6
ASRDPGADTQY
>-|TRBV29-1
SGAGNYGYT
>TRBD1|TRBV5-1
ASSFDTGVDGNTIY
>TRBD1|TRBV12-3/TRBV12-4
ASSGQVFSGANVLT
>-|TRBV4-3
ASSQDRTGGSASYEQY
>TRBD2|TRBV6-4
ASSGSGDTGELF
>-|TRBV6-2/TRBV6-3
ASSYRTAGTLYNEQF
>-|TRBV11-2
ASSPMGKSYNEQF
>-|TRBV9
ASSVAGEVRQETQY
>TRBD2|TRBV5-1
ASSLTSGGGNEQF
>-|TRBV7-8
ASSPRGGPSTDTQY
>-|TRBV5-5
ASSLEVGSPTSGANVLT
>TRBD2|TRBV18
ASSPGTSGSYNEQF
>-|TRBV9
ASSGASLGNTIY
>-|TRBV23-1
ASSQSRTELTYEQY
>TRBD1|TRBV7-9
ASSLAPKGTDRGYEQY
>TRBD1|TRBV20-1
SATNRGVYGYT
>-|TRBV6-5
ASSYGRGLKTQY
>TRBD1|TRBV7-9
ASSLGQGVRYEQY
>TRBD1|TRBV10-3
AIGRDRGQNEQF
>TRBD1|TRBV27
ASSWTGGTYEQY
>TRBD2|TRBV20-1
SARVASGGYEQF
>-|TRBV7-9
ASSQAAVTGDSPLH
>-|TRBV19
ASSMSGDEAF
>-|TRBV20-1
SARDPTFGLF
>-|TRBV6-1
ASSEGTPNYGYT
>-|TRBV5-6
ASSLPGDRTALSDTGELF
>-|TRBV5-1
ASSLAGQGTYEQY
>TRBD1|TRBV19
ASNTRTGIGTEAF
>-|TRBV4-1
ASSQERADTQY
>TRBD1|TRBV9
ASSVDRGGETQY
>TRBD2|TRBV7-6
ASSSWTSGRPVYEQF
>-|TRBV7-9
ASSLGASQQF
>-|TRBV12-3/TRBV12-4
ASSLGGGSQNSYEQY
>-|TRBV12-3/TRBV12-4
AEGSYEQF
>-|TRBV6-5
AIRRVGAGGYT
>-|TRBV5-5
ASSSTTLNTGELF
>-|TRBV28
ASSPPGAARRPYNEQF
>-|TRBV7-9
ASTQGGGSYEQY
>TRBD1|TRBV6-5
ATSLGQGTGELF
>-|TRBV19
ARSLGRNTEAF
>-|TRBV12-3/TRBV12-4
ASSLSAGHRSDGYT
>-|TRBV3-1
ASSHHPYSSGRIDGYT
>-|TRBV25-1
ASSDAPRSGVRTQY
>-|TRBV29-1
SGAGGKTDTQY